The 2 T cell receptor beta chains below come from one sample, sequenced in a study of cytomegalovirus exposure and HLA in healthy donors. The PCR contained 60 Vbeta and 13 Jbeta primers. Using immunoSEQ multiplex PCR, the repertoire was profiled, and TCRdb retains in-frame clones only, with some absent. This table has roughly 130,000 clones, around 72% appearing once. Sequenced material: PBMCs. The receptors were sampled from a man aged 18 to 35 in good health and CMV-seropositive.

This clone was seen just once. J is TRBJ2-7 and V is TRBV27; D might be TRBD1 (6 bases). Germline loops: CDR1 MNHEY, CDR2 SMNVEV (reference sequence). The V end lost 3 bases, the J end lost 3 bases, and 12 bases lay between the germline ends. CDR3 size: 14 residues. The CDR3 nucleotides read TGTGCCAGCAGTTTCAATCTACAGGGCTACGAGCAGTACTTC. Translation gives CASSFNLQGYEQYF.

The rearrangement links TRBV12-5 to TRBJ1-5; D possibly corresponds to TRBD1 (5 bases). V lost 4 bases, J lost 5 bases, and 6 bases lay in between. This CDR3 comprises 12 residues. The V gene's germline CDR1 is LGHNT and CDR2 FRNRAP. Here the CDR3 reads CASGWGDQPQHF. CDR3 DNA sequence: TGTGCTAGTGGTTGGGGGGATCAGCCCCAGCATTTT. The full variable domain, rest sourced from reference TRBV12-5 and TRBJ1-5, is DARVTQTPRHKVTEMGQEVTMRCQPILGHNTVFWYRQTMMQGLELLAYFRNRAPLDDSGMPKDRFSAEMPDATLATLKIQPSEPRDSAVYFCASGWGDQPQHFGDGTRLSIL.